Presented here are 29 T cell receptor beta chains from one specimen sequenced in a study of early T cells in non-severe SARS-CoV-2 infection. TCRdb redid the calling of the 5' RACE reads with MiXCR, one entry per CDR3 protein. The profile shows about 89,000 distinct CDR3 sequences, approximately 14% of them singletons. What was sequenced was whole blood. The receptors originated from an adult who was a healthcare worker with PCR-confirmed SARS-CoV-2 infection or an uninfected control (not recorded which).

V usage is TRBV6-1 and J usage is TRBJ2-7; unclear D gene. CDR1 is MNHNS and CDR2 is SASEGT in the germline V gene. The V end lost 1 base, the J end lost 2 bases, and 12 bases lay between the germline ends. The CDR3 runs to 15 residues. The CDR3 protein is CASSEGSPTAYEQYV. The CDR3 DNA reads TGTGCCAGCAGTGAAGGATCCCCCACGGCCTACGAGCAGTACGTC.

The genes are TRBV7-2 and TRBJ2-2; TRBD1 aligns across 10 bases. This CDR3 is 16 amino acids long. Germline lookup yields CDR1 SGHTA and CDR2 FQGNSA. Unmatched junction bases numbered 4, after V lost 5 bases and J lost 1 base. The CDR3: CASSGTGALNTGELFF. The DNA for the CDR3 is TGTGCCAGCAGCGGGACAGGGGCACTGAACACCGGGGAGCTGTTTTTT.

A few counts support this clonotype. The chain has TRBV7-8 and TRBJ2-5; TRBD1 matches 7 bases. Germline assignment: CDR1 SGHVS and CDR2 FQNEAQ. CDR3 size: 15 residues. Trimming cost V 4 bases and J 2 bases; bases outside gene matches: 7. This CDR3 is CASSSTGSPQETQYF. The DNA for the CDR3 is TGTGCCAGCAGCTCGACAGGGTCCCCACAAGAGACCCAGTACTTC.

The table lists this clonotype with a few counts. V is TRBV11-2 and J is TRBJ2-1; 8 positions match TRBD2. The germline V gene encodes CDR1 SGHAT and CDR2 FQNNGV. Germline trimming cut 4 bases from V and 7 bases from J; bases unmatched to any gene: 6. CDR3 length equals 14 residues. The CDR3 bases are TGTGCCAGCAGCTCTCTCAGCGGGGGAAATGAGCAGTTCTTC. Protein: CASSSLSGGNEQFF.

The CDR3 is CALRAGGIFDEQFF. The CDR3, as DNA: TGTGCGCTCCGAGCGGGGGGAATTTTCGATGAGCAGTTCTTC. This chain connects TRBV10-3 to TRBJ2-1; 9 bases map to TRBD2. The CDR3 extends over 14 amino acids. The germline V gene has CDR1 ENHRY and CDR2 SYGVKD.

In its sample, this clonotype was seen many times. The CDR3 is CSARRETGTGELFF. For the CDR3, the DNA is TGCAGTGCTAGACGAGAGACGGGTACCGGGGAGCTGTTTTTT. The chain is built from TRBV20-1 and TRBJ2-2, with unresolved D. V gave up 2 bases and J gave up 5 bases, with 12 bases separating them. Germline CDR1 DFQATT, CDR2 SNEGSKA (reference sequence). CDR3 length: 14 amino acids.

This chain joins TRBV21-1 and TRBJ2-7. TRBV21-1 is a recognized pseudogene. CDR3 length: 13 amino acids. CDR3: CAKGRGSSYEQYV. CDR3 sequence (DNA): TGTGCCAAGGGTCGGGGGAGCTCCTACGAGCAGTACGTC.

The gene calls are TRBV24-1 and TRBJ2-1, with 9 bases matching TRBD1. The CDR3 runs 15 residues. The V gene's germline CDR1 is KGHDR and CDR2 SFDVKD. The trim removed 3 bases at V and 9 bases at J, leaving 8 bases unmatched. CDR3 nucleotides: TGTGCCACCAGTGATCCTGGGACAGGGTCTAGTGAGCAGTTCTTC. It codes for CATSDPGTGSSEQFF.

The chain is built from TRBV2 and TRBJ2-7; possible D gene TRBD1, 6 bases. Germline V gene sequence: CDR1 SNHLY, CDR2 FYNNEI. Trimming took off 5 bases at V and 9 bases at J, with 17 bases between the two ends. The CDR3 has 13 amino acids. The CDR3 loop reads CASSPDRTTGQYV. The CDR3 region has the DNA TGTGCCAGCAGTCCGGACAGAACTACGGGGCAGTACGTC.

This clonotype was detected only a few times. The V gene is TRBV20-1, the J gene TRBJ2-1; the match to TRBD2 covers 11 bases. With V trimmed by 1 base and J by 4 bases, 0 bases remained unmatched. Germline V gene sequence: CDR1 DFQATT, CDR2 SNEGSKA (reference sequence). The CDR3 is 14 amino acids. CDR3 sequence: CSARASGGYNEQFF. The CDR3 DNA sequence: TGCAGTGCTAGAGCTAGCGGGGGGTACAATGAGCAGTTCTTC.

CDR3 in amino acids: CASSREKTPSLHF. The CDR3 nucleotides are TGTGCCAGCAGTCGCGAGAAGACCCCATCCCTCCACTTT. The J gene is TRBJ1-6, the V gene TRBV2; D is unresolved. The germline V gene encodes CDR1 SNHLY and CDR2 FYNNEI. The V end lost 5 bases, the J end lost 14 bases, and 16 bases lay between the germline ends. The CDR3 extends over 13 amino acids.

This rearrangement joins TRBV29-1 to TRBJ2-1, with TRBD2 matching 9 bases. J was trimmed by 5 bases and V by 6 bases; bases with no gene match: 8. Germline loops: CDR1 SQVTM, CDR2 ANQGSEA. The CDR3 is made up of 14 amino acids. The DNA for the CDR3 is TGCAGCGTAGAACTAGCGGGTACCAACAATGAGCAGTTCTTC. Its translation: CSVELAGTNNEQFF.

The V gene is TRBV19, the J gene TRBJ1-5, with D possibly being TRBD1 (6 bases). Trimming removed 3 bases at V and 4 bases at J, with 13 bases between. This CDR3 spans 15 amino acids. Germline V gives CDR1 LNHDA, CDR2 SQIVND (reference sequence). CDR3 in DNA: TGTGCCAGTAGTATCGGGGGCTACACGAATCAGCCCCAGCATTTT. Translated, it gives CASSIGGYTNQPQHF.

This clonotype was seen many times. The V gene is TRBV4-1, the J gene TRBJ1-1; D is undetermined. Trimming cost V 1 base and J 4 bases, with 19 bases left between them. The CDR3 sequence is 17 residues long. CDR1 MGHRA and CDR2 YSYEKL come from the germline V gene. CDR3 loop: CASSQGHLGRTVTEAFF. The CDR3 nucleotides are TGCGCCAGCAGCCAAGGACACCTGGGCAGGACCGTCACTGAAGCTTTCTTT.

This clonotype turned up a few times. The chain uses TRBV10-2 and TRBJ2-1; D gene unclear. Trimming cost V 6 bases and J 2 bases, with 11 bases left between them. CDR3 size: 14 residues. Germline V CDR1 and CDR2: WSHSY, SAAADI. The CDR3 nucleotides are TGCGCCAGCAGCCTGGCTGGAACCTACAATGAGCAGTTCTTC. Protein: CASSLAGTYNEQFF.

In this sample, this clonotype turned up a few times. The V call is TRBV12-3 or TRBV12-4, the J call TRBJ2-3; 11 bases line up with TRBD1. The CDR3 loop spans 18 amino acids. After removal of 5 bases from V and 2 bases from J, the junction contained 12 bases not matched to a gene. The DNA for the CDR3 is TGTGCCAGCAGTCTCGTCGTGGGGACAGGGGGGATCACAGATACGCAGTATTTT. Its protein product is CASSLVVGTGGITDTQYF.

This clonotype was detected many times. V is TRBV5-1 and J is TRBJ2-3; D unresolved. The ends were cut back, 1 base at V and 1 base at J, with 4 bases in the middle. Germline CDR1 is SGHRS and CDR2 is YFSETQ. The CDR3 has 13 amino acids. CDR3 in DNA: TGCGCCAGCAGCTTGATGGGCACAGATACGCAGTATTTT. This translates into CASSLMGTDTQYF.

The V call is TRBV7-8, the J call TRBJ2-3, with 7 bases that match TRBD2. The CDR3 is 14 amino acids. V shed 6 bases, J shed 5 bases, and the junction held 8 bases outside the gene matches. The germline gives CDR1 SGHVS, CDR2 FQNEAQ. The CDR3 coding sequence is TGTGCCAGCAGTCTTGGGCTAGCGGTAGATACGCAGTATTTT. Translating gives CASSLGLAVDTQYF.

This clonotype appeared a few times. For the CDR3, the DNA is TGCGCCAGCAGAGTACCGGGACAGGGATCCTACAATGAGCAGTTCTTC. Translating gives CASRVPGQGSYNEQFF. The chain carries TRBV10-2 and TRBJ2-1; 9 positions agree with TRBD1. The CDR3 totals 16 residues. Germline V gives CDR1 WSHSY, CDR2 SAAADI. The junction had 7 bases not matched to a gene; V was cut back by 6 bases and J by 1 base.

There are a few counts of this clonotype. The chain is built from TRBV7-8 and TRBJ1-4; possible D gene TRBD1, 6 bases. The CDR3 spans 18 residues. V was shortened by 5 bases and J by 0 bases, with 19 bases between the two germline ends. Germline CDR1 reads SGHVS; CDR2 reads FQNEAQ. The CDR3 region has the DNA TGTGCCAGCAGCGTAGTACTAACAGGGTTAGCAACTAATGAAAAACTGTTTTTT. Translated, it gives CASSVVLTGLATNEKLFF. Full variable domain (remainder filled in from reference TRBV7-8 and TRBJ1-4): GAGVSQSPRYKVAKRGQDVALRCDPISGHVSLFWYQQALGQGPEFLTYFQNEAQLDKSGLPSDRFFAERPEGSVSTLKIQRTQQEDSAVYLCASSVVLTGLATNEKLFFGSGTQLSVL.

This clonotype was counted many times. The gene calls are TRBV2 and TRBJ1-5, with unresolved D. This CDR3 has 17 residues. The V end was cut by 4 bases, the J end by 5 bases, with 21 bases between. Germline assignment: CDR1 SNHLY and CDR2 FYNNEI. In nucleotides, the CDR3 is TGTGCCAGCAGTGGGGAGTTGGGATCTAGCTTCTATCAGCCCCAGCATTTT. Translating it yields CASSGELGSSFYQPQHF. Using reference TRBV2 and TRBJ1-5 for the parts outside the CDR3, the full variable domain is EPEVTQTPSHQVTQMGQEVILRCVPISNHLYFYWYRQILGQKVEFLVSFYNNEISEKSEIFDDQFSVERPDGSNFTLKIRSTKLEDSAMYFCASSGELGSSFYQPQHFGDGTRLSIL.

There are a few counts of this clonotype. This chain uses TRBV7-2 with TRBJ2-5; D is ambiguous. The CDR3 extends over 12 amino acids. The germline V gene encodes CDR1 SGHTA and CDR2 FQGNSA. V dropped 0 bases and J dropped 10 bases, with 9 bases sitting between them. The CDR3 coding sequence is TGTGCCAGCAGCTTAGCCGGACCGCACCAGTACTTC. It yields the protein CASSLAGPHQYF.

CDR3 sequence reads: CASSWRDGKSTNEKLFF. In nucleotides, the CDR3 is TGTGCCAGCAGCTGGAGGGACGGAAAGTCAACTAATGAAAAACTGTTTTTT. This chain uses TRBV5-6 with TRBJ1-4, with a weak D call TRBD1 (5 bases). The germline CDR1 and CDR2 sequences are SGHDT and YYEEEE. CDR3 length: 17 amino acids. Trimming shortened V by 3 bases and J by 0 bases, and 15 bases separated the two germline ends.

This chain joins TRBV10-1 and TRBJ2-5; the match to TRBD2 covers 9 bases. The CDR3 loop spans 14 amino acids. After removal of 3 bases from V and 5 bases from J, the junction contained 4 bases not matched to a gene. Germline CDR1 reads WNHNN; CDR2 reads SYGVQD (reference sequence). The chain's CDR3 is CASSETLAGETQYF. DNA of the CDR3: TGCGCCAGCAGTGAAACCCTAGCGGGGGAGACCCAGTACTTC.

V gene TRBV10-1 combines with J gene TRBJ2-7, with 8 bases that match TRBD2. J was trimmed by 3 bases and V by 8 bases; bases with no gene match: 18. The CDR3 spans 17 residues. CDR1 is WNHNN, CDR2 SYGVQD, per germline (reference sequence). The CDR3 bases are TGCGCCAGCCCCCTCGCATGCGGGGGGCCTTCCCTCTACGAGCAGTACGTC. Its protein is CASPLACGGPSLYEQYV.

This clonotype showed up just a few times. The chain links TRBV29-1 to TRBJ2-7, with D possibly matching TRBD1 (6 bases). The CDR3 is 11 residues long. The V gene's germline CDR1 is SQVTM and CDR2 ANQGSEA. V was shortened by 2 bases and J by 6 bases, with 8 bases between the two germline ends. CDR3 nucleotides: TGCAGCGTTGAACAGGGGAGCGAGCAGTACGTC. Protein product: CSVEQGSEQYV.

This clonotype was observed at least ten times. The rearrangement links TRBV7-6 to TRBJ2-2; TRBD1 matches at 7 bases. CDR1 and CDR2 (germline): SGHVS, FNYEAQ. This CDR3 region has 15 residues. J was trimmed by 1 base and V by 5 bases; bases with no gene match: 4. The CDR3 nucleotides read TGTGCCAGCAGCCTTACAGGGGTGAACACCGGGGAGCTGTTTTTT. Translated, it gives CASSLTGVNTGELFF.

The chain couples TRBV5-1 to TRBJ2-2; D gene uncertain. This CDR3 is built from 16 residues. The germline V and J ends were trimmed by 0 bases and 0 bases, with 9 bases remaining between them. The germline gives CDR1 SGHRS, CDR2 YFSETQ. CDR3 amino acids: CASSLVASPNTGELFF. The CDR3 DNA is TGCGCCAGCAGCTTGGTTGCGTCTCCGAACACCGGGGAGCTGTTTTTT.

In its sample, this clonotype was seen many times. CDR3 sequence reads: CASSTRDNPQYF. In nucleotides, the CDR3 is TGTGCCAGCAGCACGCGGGACAATCCTCAGTATTTT. This sequence joins TRBV5-5 and TRBJ2-3; D is possibly TRBD1 or TRBD2 (6 bases each). The CDR3 consists of 12 residues. Per germline, CDR1 SGHKS and CDR2 YYEKEE (reference sequence). Between the trimmed V and J ends, which lost 4 bases and 12 bases, there was a span of 15 bases.